This paragraph reports one T cell receptor beta chain. This entry comes from a study of blood T cell repertoires in COVID-19. Whole-study context: Some COVID-19 samples were acute and others convalescent; all came from the United States, Italy and Spain.

Trimming removed 5 bases at V and 0 bases at J, with 8 bases between. Germline-derived CDR1 and CDR2 are SGHDN and FVKESK. The CDR3 consists of 13 residues. As handled by the study authors: Reference gene primer amplification in the assay estimated nucleated cell counts. The repertoire was sequenced with immunoSEQ multiplex PCR; TCRdb's copy has only in-frame clones and lacks some. The DNA gave D and trimming, while V, J and clone size come from that table. There are over 200,000 clones in the sample; approximately 90% occur only once, and approximately 10% lies in the top ten. Participants' reported clinical history set cohort assignment. Symptom resolution, clearance, or two negative PCRs marked donors in Cohort 3 as recovered.

Sequenced: PBMCs or T cells enriched from blood (not recorded which). The source of this sequence is a man aged 25 to 40 who had recovered from COVID-19. The chain uses TRBV14 and TRBJ2-7; maybe TRBD1 (5 bases). The CDR3, as DNA: TGTGCCAGCAGCTCAGGGAACTCCTACGAGCAGTACTTC. Amino acid sequence: CASSSGNSYEQYF.